This TCR beta chain was identified in a study of blood T cell repertoires in COVID-19. The CDR3 is made up of 14 amino acids. Germline V gene sequence: CDR1 MDHEN, CDR2 SYDVKM. Trimming shortened V by 4 bases and J by 0 bases, and 9 bases separated the two germline ends. Libraries were prepared by immunoSEQ multiplex PCR; TCRdb keeps only in-frame clonotypes and omits some of them. The data show around 330,000 clones, about 88% seen once. Sequencing used PBMCs or T cells enriched from blood (not recorded which). This chain uses TRBV28 with TRBJ1-1, with D tentatively TRBD1 (6 bases). This TCR came from a woman aged 40 to 50 who had recovered from COVID-19. The DNA for the CDR3 is TGTGCCAGCAGTTATCAGGGGATGAACACTGAAGCTTTCTTT. Translation: CASSYQGMNTEAFF. The variable domain in full, with the rest retrieved from reference TRBV28 and TRBJ1-1, is DVKVTQSSRYLVKRTGEKVFLECVQDMDHENMFWYRQDPGLGLRLIYFSYDVKMKEKGDIPEGYSVSREKKERFSLILESASTNQTSMYLCASSYQGMNTEAFFGQGTRLTVV.